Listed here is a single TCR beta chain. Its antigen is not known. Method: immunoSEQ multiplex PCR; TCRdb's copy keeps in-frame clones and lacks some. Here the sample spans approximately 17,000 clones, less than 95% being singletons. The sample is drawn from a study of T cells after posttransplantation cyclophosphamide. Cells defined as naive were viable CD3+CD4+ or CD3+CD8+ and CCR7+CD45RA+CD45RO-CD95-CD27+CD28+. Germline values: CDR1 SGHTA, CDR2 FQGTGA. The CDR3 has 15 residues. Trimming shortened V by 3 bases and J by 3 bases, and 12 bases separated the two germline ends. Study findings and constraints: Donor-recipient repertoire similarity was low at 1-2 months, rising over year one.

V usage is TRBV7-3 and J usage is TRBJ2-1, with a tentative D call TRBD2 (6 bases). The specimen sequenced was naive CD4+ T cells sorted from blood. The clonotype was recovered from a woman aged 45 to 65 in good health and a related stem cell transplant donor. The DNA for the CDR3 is TGTGCCAGCAGCTTGGGGGACTTCTTCTACAATGAGCAGTTCTTC. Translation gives CASSLGDFFYNEQFF.